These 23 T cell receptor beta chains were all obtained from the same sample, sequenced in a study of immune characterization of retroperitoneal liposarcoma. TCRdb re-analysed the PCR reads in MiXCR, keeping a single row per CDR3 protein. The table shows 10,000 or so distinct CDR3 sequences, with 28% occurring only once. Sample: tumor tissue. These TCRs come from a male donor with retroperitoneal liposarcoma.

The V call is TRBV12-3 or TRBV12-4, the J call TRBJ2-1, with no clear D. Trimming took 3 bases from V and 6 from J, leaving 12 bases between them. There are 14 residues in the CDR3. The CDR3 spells CASSFGTEGNEQFF. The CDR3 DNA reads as TGTGCCAGCAGTTTTGGAACCGAAGGCAATGAGCAGTTCTTC.

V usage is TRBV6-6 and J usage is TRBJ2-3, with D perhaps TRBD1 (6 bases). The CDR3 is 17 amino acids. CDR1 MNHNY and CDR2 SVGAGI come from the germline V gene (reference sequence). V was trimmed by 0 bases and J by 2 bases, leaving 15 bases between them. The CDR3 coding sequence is TGTGCCAGCAGTTACTCGACCTACAGGGTCCCCACAGATACGCAGTATTTT. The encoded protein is CASSYSTYRVPTDTQYF.

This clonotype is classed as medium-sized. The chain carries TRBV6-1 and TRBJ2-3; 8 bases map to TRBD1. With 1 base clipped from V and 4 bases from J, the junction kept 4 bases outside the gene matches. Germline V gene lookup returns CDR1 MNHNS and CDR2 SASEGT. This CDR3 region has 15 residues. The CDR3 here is CASSEEPGGADTQYF. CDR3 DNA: TGTGCCAGCAGTGAAGAGCCAGGGGGCGCAGATACGCAGTATTTT.

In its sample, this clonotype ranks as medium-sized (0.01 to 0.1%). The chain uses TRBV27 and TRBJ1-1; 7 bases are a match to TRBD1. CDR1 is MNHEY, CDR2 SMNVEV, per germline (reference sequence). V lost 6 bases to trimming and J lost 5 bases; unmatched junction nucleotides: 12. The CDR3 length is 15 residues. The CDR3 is CASRYRGSKGTEAFF. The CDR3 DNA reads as TGTGCCAGCAGGTACAGGGGATCGAAGGGGACTGAAGCTTTCTTT.

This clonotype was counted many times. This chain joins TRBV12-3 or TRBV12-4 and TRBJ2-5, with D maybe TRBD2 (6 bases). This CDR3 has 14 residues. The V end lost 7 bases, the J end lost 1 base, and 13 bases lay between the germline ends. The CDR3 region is CASTLGGSQETQYF. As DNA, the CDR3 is TGTGCCAGCACCTTGGGGGGTTCCCAAGAGACCCAGTACTTC.

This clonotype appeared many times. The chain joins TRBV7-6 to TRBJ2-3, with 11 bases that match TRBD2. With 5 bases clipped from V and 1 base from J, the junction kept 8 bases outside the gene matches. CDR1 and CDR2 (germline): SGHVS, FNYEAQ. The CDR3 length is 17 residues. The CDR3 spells CASSISGGAGGTDTQYF. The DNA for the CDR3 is TGTGCCAGCAGCATTAGCGGGGGGGCCGGTGGCACAGATACGCAGTATTTT.

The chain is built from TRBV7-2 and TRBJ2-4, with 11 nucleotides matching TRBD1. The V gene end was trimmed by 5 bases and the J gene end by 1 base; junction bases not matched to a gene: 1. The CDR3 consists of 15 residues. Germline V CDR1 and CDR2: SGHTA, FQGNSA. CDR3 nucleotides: TGTGCCAGCAGCCGGGACAGGGGGGCCAAAAACATTCAGTACTTC. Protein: CASSRDRGAKNIQYF.

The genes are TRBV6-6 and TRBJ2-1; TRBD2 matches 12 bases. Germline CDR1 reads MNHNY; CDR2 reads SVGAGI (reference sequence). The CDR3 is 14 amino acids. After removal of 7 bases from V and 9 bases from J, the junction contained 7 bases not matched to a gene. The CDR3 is CASTSSGGAVEQFF. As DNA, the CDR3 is TGTGCCAGCACCTCTAGCGGGGGGGCCGTTGAGCAGTTCTTC.

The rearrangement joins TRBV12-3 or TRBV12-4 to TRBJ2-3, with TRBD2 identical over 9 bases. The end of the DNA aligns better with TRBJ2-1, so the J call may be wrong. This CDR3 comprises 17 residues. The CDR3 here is CASTPGRVSGGSYEQFF. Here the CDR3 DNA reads TGTGCCAGCACTCCCGGGAGAGTTAGCGGGGGATCCTACGAGCAGTTCTTC.

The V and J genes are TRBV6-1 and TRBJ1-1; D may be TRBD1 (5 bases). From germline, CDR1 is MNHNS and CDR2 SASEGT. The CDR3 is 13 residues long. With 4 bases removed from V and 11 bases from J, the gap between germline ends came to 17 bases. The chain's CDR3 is CASSVDGGARAFF. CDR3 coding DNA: TGTGCCAGCAGTGTAGATGGTGGGGCGAGGGCTTTCTTT.

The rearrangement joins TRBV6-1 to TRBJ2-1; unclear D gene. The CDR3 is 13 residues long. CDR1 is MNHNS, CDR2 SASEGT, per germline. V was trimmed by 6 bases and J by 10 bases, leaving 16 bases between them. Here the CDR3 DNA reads TGTGCCAGCAGGAAGGCTAGTTCCTACGAGCAGTTCTTC. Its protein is CASRKASSYEQFF.

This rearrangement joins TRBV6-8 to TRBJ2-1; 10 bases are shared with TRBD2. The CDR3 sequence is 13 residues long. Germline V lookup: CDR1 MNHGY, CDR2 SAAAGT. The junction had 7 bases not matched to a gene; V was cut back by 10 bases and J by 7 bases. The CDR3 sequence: CATLAGEGNEQFF. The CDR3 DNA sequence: TGTGCCACCCTAGCGGGAGAAGGGAATGAGCAGTTCTTC.

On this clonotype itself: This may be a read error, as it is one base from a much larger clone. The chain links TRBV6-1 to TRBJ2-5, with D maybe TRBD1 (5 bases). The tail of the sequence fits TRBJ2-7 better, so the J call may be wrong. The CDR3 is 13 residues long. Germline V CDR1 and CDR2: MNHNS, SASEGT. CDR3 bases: TGTGCCAACACCTTTGACAGACATTCCGAGCAGTACTTC. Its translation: CANTFDRHSEQYF.

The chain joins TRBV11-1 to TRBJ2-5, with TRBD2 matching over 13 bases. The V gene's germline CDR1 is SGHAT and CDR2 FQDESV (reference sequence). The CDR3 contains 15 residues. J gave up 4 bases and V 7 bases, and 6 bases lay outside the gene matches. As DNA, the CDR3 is TGTGCCAGCACCTTGGGACTAGCGGGAATAGAGACCCAGTACTTC. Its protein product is CASTLGLAGIETQYF.

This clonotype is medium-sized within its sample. The CDR3 region has the DNA TGTGCCAGCAGCTTAGGGCCCCCTAGCGGGAGGGCCGAAGAGACCCAGTACTTC. Protein: CASSLGPPSGRAEETQYF. The chain combines TRBV7-2 with TRBJ2-5, with 12 bases aligning to TRBD2. This CDR3 contains 18 residues. After removal of 1 base from V and 3 bases from J, the junction contained 9 bases not matched to a gene. CDR1 and CDR2 (germline): SGHTA, FQGNSA.

CDR3: CASSQQVSTDTQYF. The CDR3 DNA reads TGTGCCAGCAGTCAACAGGTTAGCACAGATACGCAGTATTTT. The chain joins TRBV6-1 to TRBJ2-3, with D possibly TRBD1 on 5 matching bases. CDR3 length equals 14 residues. Trimming took 5 bases from V and 0 from J, leaving 9 bases between them. Germline CDR1 is MNHNS and CDR2 is SASEGT.

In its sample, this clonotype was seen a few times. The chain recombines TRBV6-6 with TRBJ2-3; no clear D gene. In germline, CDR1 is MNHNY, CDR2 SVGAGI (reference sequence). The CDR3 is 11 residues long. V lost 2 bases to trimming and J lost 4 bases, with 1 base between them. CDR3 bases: TGTGCCAGCAGTTACGCAGATACGCAGTATTTT. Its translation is CASSYADTQYF.

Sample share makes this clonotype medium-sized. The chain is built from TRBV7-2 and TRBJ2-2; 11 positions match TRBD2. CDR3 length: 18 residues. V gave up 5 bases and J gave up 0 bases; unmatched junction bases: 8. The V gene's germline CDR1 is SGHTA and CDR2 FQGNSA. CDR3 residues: CASSPDRLAGTNTGELFF. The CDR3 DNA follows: TGTGCCAGCAGCCCCGACCGACTAGCGGGGACGAACACCGGGGAGCTGTTTTTT.

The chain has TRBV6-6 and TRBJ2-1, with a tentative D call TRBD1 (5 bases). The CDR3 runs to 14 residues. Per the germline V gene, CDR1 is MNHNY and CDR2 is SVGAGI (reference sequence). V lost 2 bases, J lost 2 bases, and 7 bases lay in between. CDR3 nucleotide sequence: TGTGCCAGCAGTTACAGGGGTACCTACAATGAGCAGTTCTTC. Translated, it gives CASSYRGTYNEQFF.

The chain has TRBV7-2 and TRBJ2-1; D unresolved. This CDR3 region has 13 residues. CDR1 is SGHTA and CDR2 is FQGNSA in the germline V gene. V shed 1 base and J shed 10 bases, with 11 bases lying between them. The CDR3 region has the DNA TGTGCCAGCAGCTTAGGTCTCTGGAAGGAGCAGTTCTTC. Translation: CASSLGLWKEQFF.

The CDR3 region has the DNA TGTGCCAGCAGTTACGACGACGGTAGTTACGAGCAGTACTTC. Translated: CASSYDDGSYEQYF. The rearrangement joins TRBV6-6 to TRBJ2-1, with no clear D. Gene TRBJ2-7 matches the end of the DNA better, so the J call may be wrong. Germline CDR1 MNHNY, CDR2 SVGAGI (reference sequence). This CDR3 is built from 14 residues.

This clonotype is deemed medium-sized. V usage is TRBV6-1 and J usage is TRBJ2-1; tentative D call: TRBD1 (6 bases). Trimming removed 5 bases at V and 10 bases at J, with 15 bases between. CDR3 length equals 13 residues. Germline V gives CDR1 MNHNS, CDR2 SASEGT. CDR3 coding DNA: TGTGCCAGCAGTTCGACAGGACCCTACGAGCAGTTCTTC. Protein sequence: CASSSTGPYEQFF.

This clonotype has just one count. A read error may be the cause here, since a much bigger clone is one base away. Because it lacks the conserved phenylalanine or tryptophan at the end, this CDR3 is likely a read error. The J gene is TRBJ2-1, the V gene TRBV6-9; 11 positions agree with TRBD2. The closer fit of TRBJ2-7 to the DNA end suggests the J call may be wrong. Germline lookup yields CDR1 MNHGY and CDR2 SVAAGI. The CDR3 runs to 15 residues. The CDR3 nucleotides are TGTGCCAGCAGTTCGGGACTAGCGGCGTCCTACGAGCAGTACTTA. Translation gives CASSSGLAASYEQYL.